One and the same sample provided the 8 T cell receptor beta chains below, sequenced in a study of blood T cell repertoires in COVID-19. The repertoire was sequenced with immunoSEQ multiplex PCR; TCRdb's copy has only in-frame clones and lacks some. The sample lists around 140,000 clones; approximately 87% were seen once. The specimen was peripheral blood. Receptor source: a woman in her fifties or sixties with active or convalescent COVID-19.

The chain combines TRBV6-5 with TRBJ1-6; possible D gene TRBD1, 5 bases. Germline V gene data show CDR1 as MNHEY and CDR2 as SVGAGI. V lost 6 bases and J 13 bases, leaving 16 bases between the germline ends. CDR3 size: 13 residues. The DNA for the CDR3 is TGTGCCAGCAGACAGGTTCAAGGTCCTCCCCTCCACTTT. Its protein is CASRQVQGPPLHF.

This chain uses TRBV19 with TRBJ2-1; TRBD1 matches at 7 bases. Per the germline V gene, CDR1 is LNHDA and CDR2 is SQIVND (reference sequence). The junction had 4 bases not matched to a gene; V was cut back by 6 bases and J by 8 bases. The CDR3 loop spans 12 amino acids. For the CDR3, the DNA is TGTGCCAGTAGACAGGGGTGGGATGAGCAGTTCTTC. It yields the protein CASRQGWDEQFF.

The V and J genes are TRBV12-5 and TRBJ2-1, with 8 bases fitting TRBD2. The V gene end was trimmed by 3 bases and the J gene end by 15 bases; junction bases not matched to a gene: 7. Germline V gene lookup returns CDR1 LGHNT and CDR2 FRNRAP. This CDR3 has 12 residues. The CDR3 region has the DNA TGTGCTAGTGGTTTAGAAGCGGGAGCCCCGTTCTTC. Translated: CASGLEAGAPFF.

The count of this clone is one. The gene calls are TRBV2 and TRBJ2-1, with 9 bases matching TRBD2. V was clipped by 7 bases and J by 7 bases; unmatched bases: 11. Looked up from germline, CDR1 is SNHLY and CDR2 is FYNNEI. CDR3 length equals 15 residues. DNA of the CDR3: TGTGCCAGCACCAGACTAGCGGTTGGGGTTAATGAGCAGTTCTTC. Its protein product is CASTRLAVGVNEQFF. The whole variable domain, filled in from reference TRBV2 and TRBJ2-1, reads EPEVTQTPSHQVTQMGQEVILRCVPISNHLYFYWYRQILGQKVEFLVSFYNNEISEKSEIFDDQFSVERPDGSNFTLKIRSTKLEDSAMYFCASTRLAVGVNEQFFGPGTRLTVL.

This chain links TRBV6-4 with TRBJ2-7, with D perhaps TRBD1 (5 bases). Germline V gene sequence: CDR1 MRHNA, CDR2 SNTAGT. CDR3 length: 16 amino acids. V gave up 3 bases and J gave up 2 bases, with 17 bases separating them. CDR3 bases: TGTGCCAGCAGTGAGTACAGGAACCTTGCCGCCTACGAGCAGTACTTC. Translation gives CASSEYRNLAAYEQYF.

The chain uses TRBV19 and TRBJ1-2, with a tentative D call TRBD1 (6 bases). The CDR3 totals 15 residues. The germline V and J ends were trimmed by 5 bases and 4 bases, with 17 bases remaining between them. Germline V gene lookup returns CDR1 LNHDA and CDR2 SQIVND (reference sequence). CDR3 sequence reads: CASSVYGDKIYGYTF. In nucleotides, the CDR3 is TGTGCCAGTAGTGTCTACGGGGACAAGATCTATGGCTACACCTTC.

The rearrangement links TRBV10-2 to TRBJ2-3; unclear D gene. CDR3 size: 11 residues. The germline V gene encodes CDR1 WSHSY and CDR2 SAAADI. V shed 4 bases and J shed 5 bases, with 4 bases lying between them. The CDR3 DNA is TGCGCCAGCAGTGCAATAGATACGCAGTATTTT. Translation gives CASSAIDTQYF.

This clone was picked up one time. This chain connects TRBV19 to TRBJ2-3; 9 positions match TRBD2. The V segment lost 4 bases and the J segment 7 bases; nucleotides outside the gene matches: 9. The CDR3 is 15 residues long. Germline values: CDR1 LNHDA, CDR2 SQIVND (reference sequence). This CDR3 is CASSTQGGGVYTQYF. The CDR3 region has the DNA TGTGCCAGTAGTACCCAAGGCGGGGGGGTCTATACGCAGTATTTT.